The 30 T cell receptor beta chains listed next were all sequenced from one sample in a study of cytomegalovirus exposure and HLA in healthy donors. This PCR relied on a set of 60 Vbeta primers and 13 Jbeta primers. Libraries were prepared by immunoSEQ multiplex PCR; TCRdb keeps only in-frame clonotypes and omits some of them. Among 35,000 to 50,000 clones listed, about 60% were seen once. The sequenced sample was PBMCs. These receptors were collected from a human donor in good health.

The rearrangement joins TRBV11-2 to TRBJ2-3; TRBD2 matches 11 bases. Germline CDR1 SGHAT, CDR2 FQNNGV. The CDR3 runs 18 residues. The J segment lost 6 bases and the V segment lost 3 bases, leaving 14 bases of the junction unmatched. CDR3: CASSFRVPTSGAGDTQYF. Here the CDR3 DNA reads TGTGCCAGCAGCTTTAGGGTCCCGACTAGCGGGGCGGGGGATACGCAGTATTTT.

This clone was detected once. The gene calls are TRBV7-6 and TRBJ1-2, with a weak D call TRBD1 (6 bases). The CDR3 is 14 residues long. With 4 bases removed from V and 2 bases from J, the gap between germline ends came to 11 bases. Germline V lookup: CDR1 SGHVS, CDR2 FNYEAQ. The CDR3: CASSSGQSNYGYTF. The CDR3 DNA reads TGTGCCAGCAGCTCAGGACAGTCCAACTATGGCTACACCTTC. Based on the CDR3 plus reference TRBV7-6 and TRBJ1-2, the full variable domain is GAGVSQSPRYKVTKRGQDVALRCDPISGHVSLYWYRQALGQGPEFLTYFNYEAQQDKSGLPNDRFSAERPEGSISTLTIQRTEQRDSAMYRCASSSGQSNYGYTFGSGTRLTVV.

CDR3 sequence (DNA): TGTGCCTGGAGTGTCCTGGCCCCCTACGAGCAGTACTTC. This translates into CAWSVLAPYEQYF. This sequence joins TRBV30 and TRBJ2-7; D uncertain. V lost 0 bases and J lost 2, with 8 bases in between. Germline lookup yields CDR1 GTSNPN and CDR2 SVGIG (reference sequence). The CDR3 extends over 13 amino acids.

V gene TRBV7-2 combines with J gene TRBJ1-5; D possibly corresponds to TRBD1 (6 bases). The CDR3 has 17 amino acids. Germline V CDR1 and CDR2: SGHTA, FQGNSA. V lost 2 bases to trimming and J lost 5 bases, with 19 bases between them. The CDR3 coding sequence is TGTGCCAGCAGCTTAATCCTTGGCCGGACAGACGATCAGCCCCAGCATTTT. Amino acids: CASSLILGRTDDQPQHF.

This clone was detected only a few times. The chain combines TRBV10-3 with TRBJ1-3; D ambiguous. Deletions cut 4 bases from V and 4 bases from J, with 8 bases between. Germline V gene sequence: CDR1 ENHRY, CDR2 SYGVKD. The CDR3 is made up of 13 amino acids. CDR3 region: CAISVAGGNTIYF. For the CDR3, the DNA is TGTGCCATCAGTGTGGCGGGGGGAAACACCATATATTTT.

This clone was detected only a few times. The V call is TRBV14, the J call TRBJ2-5, with TRBD1 as a possible D gene (6 bases). The DNA end favors TRBJ2-7, so the J call may be wrong. CDR1 and CDR2 (germline): SGHDN, FVKESK. The CDR3 totals 15 residues. The DNA of the CDR3 is TGTGCCAGCAGCCATGTAGGGACAACCGGGGTCGAGCAGTACTTC. It translates to CASSHVGTTGVEQYF.

The chain joins TRBV4-3 to TRBJ1-5; D unresolved. Germline V gene sequence: CDR1 LGHNA, CDR2 YSLEER. Trimming removed 11 bases at V and 7 bases at J, with 18 bases between. The CDR3 contains 13 residues. The CDR3 loop reads CASSLAESQPQHF. CDR3 bases: TGCGCCTCAAGCCTTGCCGAGAGCCAGCCCCAGCATTTT.

This rearrangement joins TRBV7-2 to TRBJ1-2; TRBD1 matches 7 bases. CDR3 length equals 15 residues. Germline loops: CDR1 SGHTA, CDR2 FQGNSA. The ends lost 5 bases at V and 1 base at J; junction bases unmatched: 7. The CDR3 here is CASSQRDSINYGYTF. The CDR3 region has the DNA TGTGCCAGCAGCCAACGGGACAGCATTAACTATGGCTACACCTTC.

V and J are TRBV30 and TRBJ2-5, with 7 nucleotides matching TRBD2. Germline loops: CDR1 GTSNPN, CDR2 SVGIG (reference sequence). Trimming removed 2 bases from V and 5 bases from J; junction bases left unmatched: 8. The CDR3 loop spans 14 amino acids. The CDR3 nucleotides read TGTGCCTGGAGTCGGCTGACTAGCCGGGAGACCCAGTACTTC. Its translation: CAWSRLTSRETQYF.

The chain joins TRBV7-9 to TRBJ2-2, with 7 bases aligning to TRBD1. The CDR3 is 15 amino acids. Germline CDR1 reads SEHNR; CDR2 reads FQNEAQ (reference sequence). With V trimmed by 5 bases and J by 5 bases, 8 bases remained unmatched. The CDR3, as DNA: TGTGCCAGCAGCCCTCGCCCAGGGGGAACCGGGGAGCTGTTTTTT. Protein product: CASSPRPGGTGELFF. The whole variable domain, filled in from reference TRBV7-9 and TRBJ2-2, reads DTGVSQNPRHKITKRGQNVTFRCDPISEHNRLYWYRQTLGQGPEFLTYFQNEAQLEKSRLLSDRFSAERPKGSFSTLEIQRTEQGDSAMYLCASSPRPGGTGELFFGEGSRLTVL.

There are a few counts of this clone. The V call is TRBV10-2, the J call TRBJ1-5; no reliable D call. This CDR3 has 16 residues. CDR1 and CDR2 (germline): WSHSY, SAAADI. V was shortened by 3 bases and J by 5 bases, with 17 bases between the two germline ends. Here the CDR3 reads CASSDSAGRFDQPQHF. The DNA for the CDR3 is TGCGCCAGCAGTGATTCGGCAGGAAGATTCGATCAGCCCCAGCATTTT.

The chain joins TRBV2 to TRBJ1-1; D perhaps matches TRBD1 (6 bases). V was pared by 3 bases and J by 3 bases, with 11 bases between. From germline, CDR1 is SNHLY and CDR2 FYNNEI. The CDR3 has 14 residues. In DNA, the CDR3 is TGTGCCAGCAGTGAGGGGGCTAGGGACACTGAAGCTTTCTTT. It specifies CASSEGARDTEAFF.

This clone occurred a few times. V is TRBV5-4 and J is TRBJ1-6; 10 bases match TRBD1. Germline V gene sequence: CDR1 SGHNT, CDR2 YYREEE (reference sequence). V shed 3 bases and J 8 bases; nucleotides not matched to a gene: 5. The length of the CDR3 is 15 residues. CDR3 nucleotide sequence: TGTGCCAGCAGCTCCCATGGGACAGGGGATTCACCCCTCCACTTT. Translating gives CASSSHGTGDSPLHF.

This clone was counted between two and nine times. The rearrangement uses TRBV2 and TRBJ2-7; TRBD2 might be the D (6 bases). V lost 8 bases to trimming and J lost 6 bases, with 17 bases between them. Per the germline V gene, CDR1 is SNHLY and CDR2 is FYNNEI. This CDR3 comprises 13 residues. The CDR3 is CASVRDWVVEQYF. CDR3 sequence (DNA): TGTGCCAGCGTGCGGGACTGGGTCGTCGAGCAGTACTTC.

This chain joins TRBV13 and TRBJ2-1, with 14 positions matching TRBD2. With 4 bases clipped from V and 9 bases from J, the junction kept 5 bases outside the gene matches. Germline V lookup: CDR1 PRHDT, CDR2 FYEKMQ (reference sequence). This CDR3 spans 15 amino acids. This chain's CDR3 is CASSSRLAGGPEQFF. CDR3 DNA sequence: TGTGCCAGCAGCTCAAGACTAGCGGGGGGGCCTGAGCAGTTCTTC. Complete variable domain (other parts from reference TRBV13 and TRBJ2-1): AAGVIQSPRHLIKEKRETATLKCYPIPRHDTVYWYQQGPGQDPQFLISFYEKMQSDKGSIPDRFSAQQFSDYHSELNMSSLELGDSALYFCASSSRLAGGPEQFFGPGTRLTVL.

This clone has just one count. The chain employs TRBV7-8 and TRBJ1-1; D might be TRBD1 (6 bases). V lost 5 bases to trimming and J lost 3 bases, with 10 bases between them. Germline V gene data show CDR1 as SGHVS and CDR2 as FQNEAQ. This CDR3 has 13 amino acids. The chain's CDR3 is CASSGQSYTEAFF. The CDR3 coding sequence is TGTGCCAGCAGCGGACAGAGCTACACTGAAGCTTTCTTT.

The V call is TRBV5-4, the J call TRBJ2-7, with 10 bases identical to TRBD1. This CDR3 region has 15 residues. J was trimmed by 4 bases and V by 1 base; bases with no gene match: 5. In germline, CDR1 is SGHNT, CDR2 YYREEE (reference sequence). Here the CDR3 reads CASSLLTGGGYEQYF. The CDR3 DNA reads TGTGCCAGCAGCTTGTTGACAGGGGGCGGGTACGAGCAGTACTTC.

V and J are TRBV5-4 and TRBJ2-1, with 12 positions matching TRBD1. CDR1 is SGHNT, CDR2 YYREEE, per germline (reference sequence). The CDR3 has 15 amino acids. The V and J ends lost 4 bases and 7 bases, in that order; junction bases with no gene match: 6. The DNA for the CDR3 is TGTGCCAGCAGCCTGGGACAGGGGGCGAAAAATGAGCAGTTCTTC. It encodes CASSLGQGAKNEQFF. Using reference TRBV5-4 and TRBJ2-1 for the parts outside the CDR3, the full variable domain is ETGVTQSPTHLIKTRGQQVTLRCSSQSGHNTVSWYQQALGQGPQFIFQYYREEENGRGNFPPRFSGLQFPNYSSELNVNALELDDSALYLCASSLGQGAKNEQFFGPGTRLTVL.

The V gene is TRBV5-4, the J gene TRBJ2-3; 8 nucleotides align to TRBD1. Germline trimming cut 7 bases from V and 3 bases from J; bases unmatched to any gene: 4. The CDR3 is 13 amino acids. The germline CDR1 and CDR2 sequences are SGHNT and YYREEE (reference sequence). The CDR3 DNA reads as TGTGCCAGCCGGACAGGGACTACAGATACGCAGTATTTT. Amino acid sequence: CASRTGTTDTQYF.

This chain uses TRBV9 with TRBJ2-1; the match to TRBD1 covers 7 bases. V trimming: 0 bases; J trimming: 6 bases; junction bases outside the gene matches: 3. The CDR3 runs to 14 residues. Germline loops: CDR1 SGDLS, CDR2 YYNGEE. This CDR3 reads CASSVAGTANEQFF. The DNA of the CDR3 is TGTGCCAGCAGCGTAGCTGGGACAGCCAATGAGCAGTTCTTC.

This clone was counted only a few times. The V gene is TRBV18, the J gene TRBJ2-7; D ambiguous. Deletions cut 2 bases from V and 3 bases from J, with 5 bases between. CDR1 and CDR2 (germline): KGHSH, LQKENI. The CDR3 loop spans 12 amino acids. CDR3 region: CASSPTDYEQYF. In DNA, the CDR3 is TGTGCCAGCTCACCAACAGACTACGAGCAGTACTTC.

Comments on this clone: At one end, the junction sequence differs from germline, possibly due to a read error. The chain joins TRBV7-7 to TRBJ2-3; 9 nucleotides line up with TRBD1. CDR1 and CDR2 from the germline V gene are SSHAT and FNYEAQ (reference sequence). The CDR3 is made up of 15 amino acids. The CDR3 sequence is CASSFGTGFADTQYF. The CDR3 DNA reads as TGTGCTAGCAGCTTTGGGACAGGGTTCGCAGATACGCAGTATTTT.

This clone was counted only a few times. The rearrangement links TRBV5-6 to TRBJ2-1; 10 nucleotides match TRBD2. J lost 9 bases, V lost 0 bases, and 9 bases had no gene match. Germline CDR1 reads SGHDT; CDR2 reads YYEEEE. The CDR3 is 16 residues long. The CDR3 DNA is TGTGCCAGCAGCTTGGTTCGAGCGGGGGGGCCGGGTGAGCAGTTCTTC. Translating it yields CASSLVRAGGPGEQFF.

Of note for this clone: Relative to the germline gene, one junction end is altered; a read error may explain this. The chain employs TRBV19 and TRBJ1-5; possible D gene TRBD1, 5 bases. The CDR3 sequence is 14 residues long. Germline assignment: CDR1 LNHDA and CDR2 SQIVND (reference sequence). The chain's CDR3 is CASSLDSANQPQHF. The CDR3 bases are TGTGCCAGTAGTTTAGACAGCGCCAATCAGCCCCAGCATTTT.

This chain uses TRBV29-1 with TRBJ2-3; possible D gene TRBD2, 7 bases. CDR3 length equals 14 residues. Germline V gene lookup returns CDR1 SQVTM and CDR2 ANQGSEA. V was shortened by 5 bases and J by 4 bases, with 16 bases between the two germline ends. For the CDR3, the DNA is TGCAGCGTTTTGGGGGGGCGCGGCGCAGATACGCAGTATTTT. Translating gives CSVLGGRGADTQYF.

This clone was counted between two and nine times. The genes are TRBV7-2 and TRBJ2-1, with 15 bases fitting TRBD2. The CDR3 runs to 17 residues. Germline V CDR1 and CDR2: SGHTA, FQGNSA. The ends lost 1 base at V and 10 bases at J; junction bases unmatched: 8. CDR3 region: CASSLVGGLAGGREQFF. The DNA for the CDR3 is TGTGCCAGCAGCTTAGTAGGGGGACTAGCGGGGGGAAGAGAGCAGTTCTTC.

The chain is built from TRBV28 and TRBJ1-4; TRBD1 matches at 8 bases. Germline V gene data show CDR1 as MDHEN and CDR2 as SYDVKM. The CDR3 spans 14 residues. Trimming at V came to 5 bases and at J to 8 bases, leaving 7 bases not matched to a gene. Written as DNA, the CDR3 is TGTGCCAGCAGTCTGCAGGGGGCACGAGAAAAACTGTTTTTT. This encodes CASSLQGAREKLFF.

This clone was observed a single time. The gene calls are TRBV5-4 and TRBJ1-2, with unresolved D. CDR1 and CDR2 from the germline V gene are SGHNT and YYREEE (reference sequence). CDR3 length equals 14 residues. Trimming removed 2 bases at V and 7 bases at J, with 15 bases between. The CDR3 sequence is CASSLPQQLFGYTF. The CDR3 DNA reads TGTGCCAGCAGCTTACCACAACAGCTTTTTGGCTACACCTTC. The variable domain in full, with the rest retrieved from reference TRBV5-4 and TRBJ1-2, is ETGVTQSPTHLIKTRGQQVTLRCSSQSGHNTVSWYQQALGQGPQFIFQYYREEENGRGNFPPRFSGLQFPNYSSELNVNALELDDSALYLCASSLPQQLFGYTFGSGTRLTVV.

This clone was counted between two and nine times. The chain couples TRBV2 to TRBJ1-4, with D possibly matching TRBD1 (5 bases). This CDR3 contains 16 residues. Deletions cut 9 bases from V and 3 bases from J, with 20 bases between. CDR1 is SNHLY, CDR2 FYNNEI, per germline. The CDR3 loop is CASTVRSGGANEKLFF. The CDR3 DNA sequence: TGTGCCAGTACCGTCCGGTCTGGGGGGGCTAATGAAAAACTGTTTTTT. Full variable domain (rest looked up from reference TRBV2 and TRBJ1-4): EPEVTQTPSHQVTQMGQEVILRCVPISNHLYFYWYRQILGQKVEFLVSFYNNEISEKSEIFDDQFSVERPDGSNFTLKIRSTKLEDSAMYFCASTVRSGGANEKLFFGSGTQLSVL.

The genes are TRBV5-1 and TRBJ2-2, with D possibly matching TRBD1 (5 bases). Trimming cost V 6 bases and J 0 bases, with 9 bases left between them. This CDR3 is 14 amino acids long. The V gene's germline CDR1 is SGHRS and CDR2 YFSETQ. The CDR3 sequence is CASIGAANTGELFF. For the CDR3, the DNA is TGCGCCAGCATAGGGGCAGCGAACACCGGGGAGCTGTTTTTT.